What follows are 32 T cell receptor beta chains derived from one specimen sequenced in a study of blood T cell repertoires in COVID-19. Only in-frame clones appear in the TCRdb table, and some are missing; sequencing was by immunoSEQ multiplex PCR. Of about 150,000 clones detected, about 77% appear once; the ten largest clones hold roughly 4.5%. Sequenced input: peripheral blood. The receptors stem from a man aged 55 to 69 with acute or convalescent COVID-19.

V is TRBV2 and J is TRBJ1-2, with 10 bases fitting TRBD1. The trim removed 6 bases at V and 2 bases at J, leaving 0 bases unmatched. CDR1 SNHLY and CDR2 FYNNEI come from the germline V gene. The CDR3 is 13 amino acids. The CDR3: CASRGQGNYGYTF. The DNA for the CDR3 is TGTGCCAGCAGGGGACAGGGGAACTATGGCTACACCTTC.

In this sample, this clone turned up once. The chain employs TRBV7-9 and TRBJ2-3, with 7 bases that match TRBD2. Germline V gives CDR1 SEHNR, CDR2 FQNEAQ (reference sequence). This CDR3 is 16 amino acids long. V was pared by 5 bases and J by 2 bases, with 10 bases of the junction left unmatched. CDR3 in DNA: TGTGCCAGCAGCCCTCTCCAAGCGGGATTCACAGATACGCAGTATTTT. Protein: CASSPLQAGFTDTQYF.

This rearrangement joins TRBV4-2 to TRBJ2-7; 9 nucleotides line up with TRBD2. J was trimmed by 2 bases and V by 0 bases; bases with no gene match: 8. Germline CDR1 is LGHNA and CDR2 is YNFKEQ. The CDR3 consists of 17 residues. The CDR3 sequence: CASSQEWSGRTPYEQYF. For the CDR3, the DNA is TGTGCCAGCAGCCAAGAATGGAGCGGGAGGACACCCTACGAGCAGTACTTC.

The chain recombines TRBV2 with TRBJ2-7; D possibly corresponds to TRBD2 (7 bases). The CDR3 is 14 residues long. The germline CDR1 and CDR2 sequences are SNHLY and FYNNEI. The V end lost 10 bases, the J end lost 3 bases, and 19 bases lay between the germline ends. CDR3 in DNA: TGTGCCAAAACCCGGGGGGCACCCCACTACGAGCAGTACTTC. Translation gives CAKTRGAPHYEQYF.

This chain uses TRBV15 with TRBJ2-5, with a tentative D call TRBD1 (7 bases). Trimming took 4 bases from V and 2 from J, leaving 26 bases between them. The length of the CDR3 is 19 residues. The germline gives CDR1 LNHNV, CDR2 YYDKDF (reference sequence). The CDR3: CATSNPWGRLSGGQETQYF. The CDR3 DNA is TGTGCCACCAGCAACCCTTGGGGGAGATTGTCAGGGGGGCAAGAGACCCAGTACTTC.

This sequence joins TRBV5-1 and TRBJ2-2; 7 nucleotides align to TRBD1. The germline V gene encodes CDR1 SGHRS and CDR2 YFSETQ. Germline trimming cut 0 bases from V and 6 bases from J; bases unmatched to any gene: 14. The CDR3 consists of 18 residues. DNA for the CDR3: TGCGCCAGCAGCTTGGTACCTACAGGGGTAGGCTTATCCGGGGAGCTGTTTTTT. It encodes CASSLVPTGVGLSGELFF.

This clone appeared many times. The V gene is TRBV4-1, the J gene TRBJ1-6; the match to TRBD1 covers 8 bases. The junction had 6 bases not matched to a gene; V was cut back by 4 bases and J by 7 bases. Germline V gives CDR1 MGHRA, CDR2 YSYEKL. There are 15 residues in the CDR3. The CDR3 loop reads CASSLRTGTNSPLHF. CDR3 sequence (DNA): TGCGCCAGCAGCCTCCGGACAGGGACCAATTCACCCCTCCACTTT.

V and J are TRBV19 and TRBJ2-1; a possible D gene is TRBD1 (6 bases). V gave up 5 bases and J gave up 6 bases, with 14 bases separating them. Germline-derived CDR1 and CDR2 are LNHDA and SQIVND (reference sequence). The CDR3 sequence is 14 residues long. In DNA form, the CDR3 reads TGTGCCAGTAGTTGGGACATCTACCCCAATGAGCAGTTCTTC. Its protein is CASSWDIYPNEQFF.

The gene calls are TRBV4-1 and TRBJ2-3; no definite D call. Trimming removed 4 bases at V and 2 bases at J, with 16 bases between. This CDR3 comprises 16 residues. CDR1 and CDR2 from the germline V gene are MGHRA and YSYEKL. CDR3 loop: CASSLSFPSPTDTQYF. Here the CDR3 DNA reads TGCGCCAGCAGCCTTAGCTTCCCGTCTCCCACAGATACGCAGTATTTT.

Only one count was recorded for this clone. The rearrangement joins TRBV4-2 to TRBJ2-1; 8 nucleotides line up with TRBD2. With 0 bases clipped from V and 10 bases from J, the junction kept 8 bases outside the gene matches. The CDR3 is 15 residues long. Germline CDR1 reads LGHNA; CDR2 reads YNFKEQ. This CDR3 is CASSQDWDSGKEQFF. Here the CDR3 DNA reads TGTGCCAGCAGCCAAGATTGGGATAGCGGGAAGGAGCAGTTCTTC.

The CDR3 region has the DNA TGTGCCAGCAGCTTAACTCGGACGGGATTACGAGTGCAGTACTTC. It encodes CASSLTRTGLRVQYF. The chain couples TRBV7-9 to TRBJ2-7; maybe TRBD2 (5 bases). This CDR3 comprises 15 residues. The germline V gene has CDR1 SEHNR and CDR2 FQNEAQ (reference sequence). V was shortened by 2 bases and J by 9 bases, with 20 bases between the two germline ends.

The rearrangement joins TRBV11-2 to TRBJ2-3; 11 bases are a match to TRBD2. The CDR3 consists of 17 residues. Germline CDR1 reads SGHAT; CDR2 reads FQNNGV. V was clipped by 5 bases and J by 1 base; unmatched bases: 8. In DNA form, the CDR3 reads TGTGCCAGCAGCCCCCAACTAGCGGGAGTCGGCACAGATACGCAGTATTTT. Its translation is CASSPQLAGVGTDTQYF. Looking up the rest from reference TRBV11-2 and TRBJ2-3 gives the full variable domain: EAGVAQSPRYKIIEKRQSVAFWCNPISGHATLYWYQQILGQGPKLLIQFQNNGVVDDSQLPKDRFSAERLKGVDSTLKIQPAKLEDSAVYLCASSPQLAGVGTDTQYFGPGTRLTVL.

This chain links TRBV18 with TRBJ2-7, with 10 bases aligning to TRBD1. The CDR3 extends over 14 amino acids. V shed 5 bases, J shed 4 bases, and the junction held 5 bases outside the gene matches. CDR1 KGHSH and CDR2 LQKENI come from the germline V gene. The chain's CDR3 is CASSVGTGAYEQYF. The CDR3 coding sequence is TGTGCCAGCTCAGTGGGGACAGGGGCGTACGAGCAGTACTTC.

Comments on this clone: At one end, the junction sequence differs from germline, possibly due to a read error. J is TRBJ1-2 and V is TRBV5-4; 7 positions match TRBD1. CDR1 SGHNT and CDR2 YYREEE come from the germline V gene (reference sequence). There are 13 residues in the CDR3. The CDR3 DNA sequence: TGTGCCAGCAGGTTGGGACAGTTATATGGCTACACCTTC. Its protein is CASRLGQLYGYTF.

This chain connects TRBV4-1 to TRBJ2-5; 8 nucleotides agree with TRBD2. Germline V gives CDR1 MGHRA, CDR2 YSYEKL. The CDR3 spans 15 residues. V lost 5 bases and J lost 5; bases outside the gene matches: 10. CDR3 loop: CASSLHPTSVETQYF. The DNA of the CDR3 is TGCGCCAGCAGCTTACACCCGACTAGCGTGGAGACCCAGTACTTC.

The V call is TRBV6-2 or TRBV6-3, the J call TRBJ2-5, with D tentatively TRBD1 (5 bases). The V and J ends lost 2 bases and 4 bases respectively, with 11 bases between them. Germline loops: CDR1 MNHEY, CDR2 SVGEGT. The CDR3 length is 14 residues. The DNA for the CDR3 is TGTGCCAGCAGTTACGGGGCCCGTCTAGAGACCCAGTACTTC. Residues: CASSYGARLETQYF.

This chain uses TRBV5-1 with TRBJ1-5; TRBD1 might be the D (5 bases). Germline CDR1 and CDR2: SGHRS and YFSETQ. With 2 bases removed from V and 2 bases from J, the gap between germline ends came to 14 bases. The CDR3 loop spans 16 amino acids. CDR3 in DNA: TGCGCCAGCAGCTTCGAGGGGAGGGGTGGCAATCAGCCCCAGCATTTT. Protein: CASSFEGRGGNQPQHF.

This chain uses TRBV12-2 with TRBJ2-3; the tabulated D call, TRBD2, remains unverified against the DNA. TRBV12-2 is shown as a pseudogene. The CDR3 has 23 residues. CDR3 nucleotide sequence: TGTGCAAGTCGCTTAGAAGGCCCCCCCCACACCCCGTCAAGCGGGAGGGCCGCAGATACGCAGTATTTT. Its protein is CASRLEGPPHTPSSGRAADTQYF.

The V call is TRBV12-5, the J call TRBJ1-1; no clear D. V dropped 0 bases and J dropped 5 bases, with 4 bases sitting between them. Per germline, CDR1 LGHNT and CDR2 FRNRAP. The length of the CDR3 is 12 residues. The DNA of the CDR3 is TGTGCTAGTGGTTTGGTCGGGACTGAAGCTTTCTTT. Protein sequence: CASGLVGTEAFF.

The V gene is TRBV5-5, the J gene TRBJ2-2; 10 nucleotides align to TRBD2. Germline V gives CDR1 SGHKS, CDR2 YYEKEE (reference sequence). The V segment lost 5 bases and the J segment 6 bases; nucleotides outside the gene matches: 13. This CDR3 region has 17 residues. As DNA, the CDR3 is TGTGCCAGCAGGTTAGGGCTAGCGGGAGAGGTCTCCGGGGAGCTGTTTTTT. This encodes CASRLGLAGEVSGELFF.

This chain joins TRBV14 and TRBJ1-2, with 12 bases fitting TRBD1. Germline V lookup: CDR1 SGHDN, CDR2 FVKESK. This CDR3 is 15 amino acids long. Unmatched junction bases numbered 3, after V lost 1 base and J lost 6 bases. The CDR3 spells CASSQAGTGGDGYTF. For the CDR3, the DNA is TGTGCCAGCAGCCAAGCCGGGACAGGGGGCGATGGCTACACCTTC.

V and J are TRBV29-1 and TRBJ2-1; D unresolved. CDR3 size: 13 residues. Trimming shortened V by 3 bases and J by 2 bases, and 8 bases separated the two germline ends. The V gene's germline CDR1 is SQVTM and CDR2 ANQGSEA. The chain's CDR3 is CSVDLSPYNEQFF. Written as DNA, the CDR3 is TGCAGCGTTGACCTTTCCCCCTACAATGAGCAGTTCTTC.

The V gene is TRBV5-1, the J gene TRBJ2-7, with D possibly TRBD1 on 5 matching bases. The V end lost 1 base, the J end lost 4 bases, and 12 bases lay between the germline ends. The CDR3 has 14 amino acids. CDR1 is SGHRS and CDR2 is YFSETQ in the germline V gene. CDR3 loop: CASSLMDMAYEQYF. In DNA, the CDR3 is TGCGCCAGCAGCTTGATGGACATGGCATACGAGCAGTACTTC.

In this sample, this clone turned up once. V is TRBV6-5 and J is TRBJ2-1, with 15 bases lining up with TRBD2. CDR3 length: 15 residues. The germline gives CDR1 MNHEY, CDR2 SVGAGI. V lost 2 bases and J lost 10; bases outside the gene matches: 3. In nucleotides, the CDR3 is TGTGCCAGCAGTTACACGGGACTAGCGGGAGGAGAGCAGTTCTTC. Its protein is CASSYTGLAGGEQFF.

The genes are TRBV4-1 and TRBJ1-3; D gene unclear. Germline CDR1 is MGHRA and CDR2 is YSYEKL. The CDR3 covers 16 residues. V shed 4 bases and J shed 3 bases, with 16 bases lying between them. CDR3 region: CASSPWSGLYGNTIYF. CDR3 DNA sequence: TGCGCCAGCAGCCCGTGGTCGGGTCTATATGGAAACACCATATATTTT.

The chain links TRBV12-3 or TRBV12-4 to TRBJ2-5, with no clear D. Trimming removed 6 bases from V and 4 bases from J, with 9 bases in between. CDR3 length equals 12 residues. In nucleotides, the CDR3 is TGTGCCAGCAGCCCGAGTCGAGAGACCCAGTACTTC. Translating it yields CASSPSRETQYF.

This clone was seen only once. This rearrangement joins TRBV18 to TRBJ2-1; D is perhaps TRBD2 (6 bases). Per the germline V gene, CDR1 is KGHSH and CDR2 is LQKENI. The V gene lost 3 bases and the J gene lost 7 bases, with 10 bases spanning the gap. The CDR3 extends over 13 amino acids. CDR3 sequence reads: CASSPGLANEQFF. DNA of the CDR3: TGTGCCAGCTCACCGGGACTTGCTAATGAGCAGTTCTTC.

The V call is TRBV14, the J call TRBJ2-1; no clear D. Trimming removed 2 bases from V and 5 bases from J, with 7 bases in between. The germline CDR1 and CDR2 sequences are SGHDN and FVKESK. This CDR3 comprises 13 residues. For the CDR3, the DNA is TGTGCCAGCAGCCAAAGTAGAAACAATGAGCAGTTCTTC. Encoded protein: CASSQSRNNEQFF.

This clone was counted between two and nine times. The CDR3 loop is CASTGGRYTEAFF. The CDR3 coding sequence is TGTGCCAGTACCGGGGGACGATACACTGAAGCTTTCTTT. This chain connects TRBV19 to TRBJ1-1; tentative D call: TRBD1 (5 bases). V lost 7 bases to trimming and J lost 3 bases, with 12 bases between them. The CDR3 runs 13 residues. Germline V gene data show CDR1 as LNHDA and CDR2 as SQIVND (reference sequence).

The chain joins TRBV3-1 (or the pseudogene TRBV3-2) to TRBJ2-5, with D perhaps TRBD2 (6 bases). The CDR3 loop spans 13 amino acids. Trimming stripped 1 base from V and 6 bases from J, with 9 bases between. The V gene's germline CDR1 is LGHDT and CDR2 YNNKEL (reference sequence). The CDR3 nucleotides read TGTGCCAGCAGCCAAGGGAGGGAGCAGACCCAGTACTTC. Translating gives CASSQGREQTQYF.

The V call is TRBV27, the J call TRBJ2-1; the D gene is possibly TRBD2 (6 bases). The CDR3 contains 15 residues. Germline V gene lookup returns CDR1 MNHEY and CDR2 SMNVEV (reference sequence). V was cut by 4 bases and J by 7 bases, with 17 bases left in between. The CDR3 sequence: CASSYRVIRGNEQFF. CDR3 sequence (DNA): TGTGCCAGCAGTTATCGTGTCATCCGGGGGAATGAGCAGTTCTTC.

The rearrangement joins TRBV11-3 to TRBJ2-1, with 15 bases aligning to TRBD2. V lost 6 bases, J lost 8 bases, and 5 bases stayed unmatched. The CDR3 has 15 residues. The germline gives CDR1 SGHNT, CDR2 YENEEA. The chain's CDR3 is CASSRGLAGGDEQFF. Here the CDR3 DNA reads TGTGCCAGCAGTCGCGGACTAGCGGGAGGGGATGAGCAGTTCTTC.